This T cell receptor (beta chain) was recovered during a study of shared clonotypes between healthy human individuals. This clone was seen a single time. Its matching antigen is unknown. There were only Caucasian adults among the donors, and all lived in Nashville, Tennessee. Germline loops: CDR1 MDHEN, CDR2 SYDVKM. The CDR3 runs to 12 residues. Trimming took off 3 bases at V and 5 bases at J, with 7 bases between the two ends. Overall study findings and caveats: The sharing of 5% to 5.5% of naive CD4 clonotypes was seen across several donors. Clonotypes not shared had lower generation probabilities than those common to all four donors. A generally larger estimated richness was seen in naive subsets than in memory subsets.

The assay was immunoSEQ multiplex PCR, and TCRdb's table has in-frame clones only and misses some. In the table there are 550,000 to 700,000 clones, 73% of which are singletons. The sequencing sample was made of memory CD4+ T cells sorted from blood. Subset: CD45RA-negative fraction. This clonotype was obtained from a woman in her twenties or thirties in good health. The chain uses TRBV28 and TRBJ1-2; possibly TRBD1 for D (5 bases). The CDR3 sequence is CASSFDRYGYTF. The CDR3 DNA is TGTGCCAGCAGTTTCGACAGATATGGCTACACCTTC.